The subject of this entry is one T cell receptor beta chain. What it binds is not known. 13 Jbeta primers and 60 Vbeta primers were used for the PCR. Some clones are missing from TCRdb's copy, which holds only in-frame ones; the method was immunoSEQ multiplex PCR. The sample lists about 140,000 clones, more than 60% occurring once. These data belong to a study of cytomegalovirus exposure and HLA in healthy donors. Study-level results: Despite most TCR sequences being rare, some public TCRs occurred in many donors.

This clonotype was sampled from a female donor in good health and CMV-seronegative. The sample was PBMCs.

The CDR3 DNA is TGTGCCAGCAGTGCAGACAGGTCTGAAGCTTTCTTT. Its translation: CASSADRSEAFF. The chain joins TRBV28 to TRBJ1-1; possible D gene TRBD1, 6 bases. Germline V lookup: CDR1 MDHEN, CDR2 SYDVKM. The germline V and J ends were trimmed by 5 bases and 6 bases, with 10 bases remaining between them. The CDR3 consists of 12 residues.